The present T cell receptor (beta chain) was sequenced within a study of blood T cells in healthy people across ages. Primers used in a second PCR of about 7 to 12 cycles were a sample-barcoded 5' primer and a J-beta primer mix. Template switching added a 12-random-nucleotide identifier to every cDNA molecule. From each sample, at least 3 million paired-end reads containing CDR3 were obtained. TCRdb used MiXCR to reprocess the 5' RACE reads, holding one entry per CDR3 protein. The table lists approximately 850,000 distinct CDR3 sequences, under 45% of them singletons, with about a fifth in the top ten. Study-wide results and caveats: Those diversity estimates obtained from one million T cells were thought to be underestimates.

Comment on this clonotype: Its antigen is undetermined.

Extraction of total RNA produced a minimum of 6 micrograms from each sample. The CDR3 runs 14 residues. The V gene's germline CDR1 is MNHEY and CDR2 SVGEGT. V shed 2 bases and J 4 bases; nucleotides not matched to a gene: 0. The V and J genes are TRBV6-2 or TRBV6-3 and TRBJ2-1; 9 positions match TRBD2. Sequencing used blood. This receptor was obtained from a man in his 60s in good health. CDR3 protein: CASSYLAGYNEQFF. DNA for the CDR3: TGTGCCAGCAGTTACCTAGCGGGGTACAATGAGCAGTTCTTC.